Sequencing of this T cell receptor (beta chain) was carried out in a study of metastatic and nonmetastatic thyroid tumors. Study-level background: Repertoires were compared across blood and tumor or nodule tissue from malignant and benign thyroid patients.

Per the original data handling: Clinicopathological groups of papillary thyroid cancer showed CDR3 differences that were used to build a distant-metastasis classifier. TCRdb reanalyzed the PCR reads with MiXCR. The V and J calls and clone size are TCRdb's, not the authors'. The top ten hold approximately 15% of the sample, which has over 50,000 clones, 25% to 30% seen once. The table lists this clone with a few counts. Its antigen is not known. Other nucleotide sequences in the sample specify the same CDR3. Whole-study results and caveats: In both blood and tumor samples, TCR beta diversity was reported significantly higher for malignant than benign nodules.

Each patient went into thyroid surgery without having received any treatment. The specimen was blood. The source of this sequence is a female donor with papillary thyroid cancer or a benign thyroid nodule (not recorded which). Some clones in this sample may be carry-over from other donors' samples.

CDR3 nucleotides: TGTGCCAGTACCCCTGGACAGGGGGGTTATGGCTACACCTTC. Its translation: CASTPGQGGYGYTF. V usage is TRBV19 and J usage is TRBJ1-2, with TRBD1 identical over 10 bases. This CDR3 comprises 14 residues. The germline CDR1 and CDR2 sequences are LNHDA and SQIVND (reference sequence). V was clipped by 7 bases and J by 5 bases; unmatched bases: 7.